The rows below give T cell receptor beta chains drawn from one sample of a study of blood T cell repertoires in COVID-19. Clones were read by immunoSEQ multiplex PCR, and TCRdb kept only the in-frame ones, dropping some. The table shows around 130,000 clones, with more than 85% occurring only once. Material for sequencing was peripheral blood. The receptor set was obtained from a man aged 45-65 years with active or convalescent COVID-19. The CDR3 runs from the conserved cysteine through the conserved F or W. The order of the fields is V gene, CDR3 length, J gene, D gene, clone size, CDR3 DNA, CDR3 protein. A D gene is named only where the DNA matches it firmly. Expanded clones get a size class; other rows say once, few or many, or leave the size out.

TRBV7-9	13	TRBJ1-2	.	.	TGTGCCAGCAGCTCGTTTCTTAACTATGGCTACACCTTC	CASSSFLNYGYTF
TRBV2	16	TRBJ2-3	TRBD1	.	TGTGCCAGCAGCTCAGACAGGGCCTACCCCACAGATACGCAGTATTTT	CASSSDRAYPTDTQYF
TRBV10-3	13	TRBJ1-6	TRBD1	.	TGTGCCAAGAGGGGACAGCTTGGTTCACCCCTCCACTTT	CAKRGQLGSPLHF
TRBV11-2	15	TRBJ2-7	TRBD2	.	TGTGCCAGCAGCTTAGATCTTGGACTAGGTTTTGAGCAGTACTTC	CASSLDLGLGFEQYF
TRBV7-9	16	TRBJ1-5	TRBD1	.	TGTGCCAGCAGCTTAGGGTCGACAGGGAGCAATCAGCCCCAGCATTTT	CASSLGSTGSNQPQHF
TRBV29-1	13	TRBJ2-5	TRBD1	.	TGCAGCGCGAGTCGGGACAGGGTGGAGACCCAGTACTTC	CSASRDRVETQYF
TRBV4-2	15	TRBJ2-5	.	.	TGTGCCAGCAGCCCAGGCGTAGCGGCGAAAGAGACCCAGTACTTC	CASSPGVAAKETQYF
TRBV9	14	TRBJ2-7	.	.	TGTGCCAGCAGCGAGGGGATGGGGGGTTACGAGCAGTACTTC	CASSEGMGGYEQYF
TRBV30	15	TRBJ1-6	TRBD1	few	TGTGCCTGGAGGGGACTGGACAGGGCGGGCTCACCCCTCCACTTT	CAWRGLDRAGSPLHF
TRBV19	16	TRBJ2-1	.	.	TGTGCCAGTACCGATACTGGTGGGAGCTCCTACAATGAGCAGTTCTTC	CASTDTGGSSYNEQFF
TRBV19	14	TRBJ2-5	.	.	TGTGCCAGTAGTCCCCCCGGCGGGGGCAGGGCCCAGTACTTC	CASSPPGGGRAQYF
TRBV5-4	14	TRBJ2-3	TRBD2	.	TGTGCCAGCAGCCCCTGGCAGCGGGGGGGCAGCGAGTATTTT	CASSPWQRGGSEYF
TRBV6-1	17	TRBJ1-1	.	.	TGTGCCAGCAGTGAAAGTGGACAGCTCCTCATGAACACTGAAGCTTTCTTT	CASSESGQLLMNTEAFF
TRBV6-1	19	TRBJ1-3	TRBD1	.	TGTGCCAGCAGTGAAAGACGGAGAGGACAGGGGAACTCTGGAAACACCATATATTTT	CASSERRRGQGNSGNTIYF
TRBV7-2	13	TRBJ1-2	TRBD1	.	TGTGCCAGCAGCTTAGTGACAGGGCGGGGCTACACCTTC	CASSLVTGRGYTF
TRBV5-5	18	TRBJ2-7	.	.	TGTGCCAGCAGCTTTTTCGGCTCGGGGTATAGTACCTACTACGAGCAGTACTTC	CASSFFGSGYSTYYEQYF
TRBV4-3	13	TRBJ2-5	.	.	TGCGCCAGCAGCCAATCACTGCGGGAGACCCAGTACTTC	CASSQSLRETQYF
TRBV11-3	13	TRBJ2-3	.	once	TGTGCCAGCAGCTTACAGGGTGCAGATACGCAGTATTTT	CASSLQGADTQYF
TRBV3-1/TRBV3-2	17	TRBJ2-1	TRBD2	.	TGTGCCAGCAGCCAAGTAGTACTAGCGGGACACTACAATGAGCAGTTCTTC	CASSQVVLAGHYNEQFF
TRBV18	15	TRBJ2-7	.	.	TGTGCCAGCTCACCTAGGGGGGGCGCGTCTAACGAGCAGTACTTC	CASSPRGGASNEQYF